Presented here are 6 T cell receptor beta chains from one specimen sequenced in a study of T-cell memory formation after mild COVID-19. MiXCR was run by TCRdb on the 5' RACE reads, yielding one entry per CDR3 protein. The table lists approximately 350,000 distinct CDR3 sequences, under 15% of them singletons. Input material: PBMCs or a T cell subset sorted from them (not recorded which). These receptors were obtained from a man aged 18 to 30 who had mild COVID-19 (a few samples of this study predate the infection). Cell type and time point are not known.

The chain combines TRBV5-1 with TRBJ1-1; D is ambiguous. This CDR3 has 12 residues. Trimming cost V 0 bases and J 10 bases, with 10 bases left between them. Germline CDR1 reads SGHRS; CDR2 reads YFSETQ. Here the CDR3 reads CASSLAGEGAFF. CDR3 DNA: TGCGCCAGCAGCTTGGCCGGGGAAGGAGCTTTCTTT.

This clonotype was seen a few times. The CDR3 DNA reads TGTGCCAGCAGCTTAATGAGGGGAAATCAGCCCCAGCATTTT. It translates to CASSLMRGNQPQHF. This chain uses TRBV7-2 with TRBJ1-5; a possible D gene is TRBD1 (5 bases). V was clipped by 2 bases and J by 4 bases, with 9 bases between them. Germline lookup yields CDR1 SGHTA and CDR2 FQGNSA. The CDR3 spans 14 residues.

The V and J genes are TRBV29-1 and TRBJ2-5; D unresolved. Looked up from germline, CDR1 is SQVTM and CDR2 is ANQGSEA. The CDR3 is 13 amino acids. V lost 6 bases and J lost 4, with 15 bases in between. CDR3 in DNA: TGCAGCGTGGCGGTAAACCGTGGAGAGACCCAGTACTTC. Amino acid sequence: CSVAVNRGETQYF. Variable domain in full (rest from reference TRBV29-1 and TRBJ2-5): SAVISQKPSRDICQRGTSLTIQCQVDSQVTMMFWYRQQPGQSLTLIATANQGSEATYESGFVIDKFPISRPNLTFSTLTVSNMSPEDSSIYLCSVAVNRGETQYFGPGTRLLVL.

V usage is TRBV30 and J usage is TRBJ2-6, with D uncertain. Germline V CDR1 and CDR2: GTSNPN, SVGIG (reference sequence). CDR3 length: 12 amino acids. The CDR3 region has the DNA TGTGCGAGGAGCTCTGGGGCCAACGTCCTGACTTTC. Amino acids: CARSSGANVLTF.

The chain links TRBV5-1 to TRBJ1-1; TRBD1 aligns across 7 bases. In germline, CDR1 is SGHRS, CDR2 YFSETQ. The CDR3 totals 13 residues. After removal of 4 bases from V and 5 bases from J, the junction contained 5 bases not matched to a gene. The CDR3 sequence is CASSVSGGTEAFF. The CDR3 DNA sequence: TGCGCCAGCAGCGTCTCAGGGGGAACTGAAGCTTTCTTT.

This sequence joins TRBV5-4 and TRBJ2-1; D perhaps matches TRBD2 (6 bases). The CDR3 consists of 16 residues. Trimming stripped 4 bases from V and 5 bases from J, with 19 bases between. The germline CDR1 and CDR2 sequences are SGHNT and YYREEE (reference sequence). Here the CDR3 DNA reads TGTGCCAGCAGCCTGGGGGTGTTGGGACTGGACAATGAGCAGTTCTTC. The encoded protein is CASSLGVLGLDNEQFF.